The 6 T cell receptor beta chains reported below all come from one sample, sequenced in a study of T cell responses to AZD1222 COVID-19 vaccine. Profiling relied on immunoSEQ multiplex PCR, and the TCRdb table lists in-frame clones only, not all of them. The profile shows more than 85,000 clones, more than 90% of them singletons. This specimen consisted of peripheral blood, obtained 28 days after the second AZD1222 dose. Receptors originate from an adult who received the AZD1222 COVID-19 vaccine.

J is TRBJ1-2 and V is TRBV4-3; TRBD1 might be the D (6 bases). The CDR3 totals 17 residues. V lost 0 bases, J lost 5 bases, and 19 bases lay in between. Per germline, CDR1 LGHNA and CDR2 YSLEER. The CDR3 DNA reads TGCGCCAGCAGCCAAGAGGCCCCAGGGGTCGGAGGATATGGCTACACCTTC. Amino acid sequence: CASSQEAPGVGGYGYTF.

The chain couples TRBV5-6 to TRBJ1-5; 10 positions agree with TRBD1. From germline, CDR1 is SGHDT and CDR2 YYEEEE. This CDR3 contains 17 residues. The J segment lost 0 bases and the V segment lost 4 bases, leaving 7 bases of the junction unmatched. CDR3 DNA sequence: TGTGCCAGCAGCGAGACAGGGGGCGACGATAGCAATCAGCCCCAGCATTTT. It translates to CASSETGGDDSNQPQHF.

DNA for the CDR3: TGTGCCAGCAGCCCAAAGCGGGGTTACACCGGGGAGCTGTTTTTT. It is translated as CASSPKRGYTGELFF. The gene calls are TRBV11-3 and TRBJ2-2; the match to TRBD2 covers 7 bases. Germline assignment: CDR1 SGHNT and CDR2 YENEEA. The ends lost 5 bases at V and 3 bases at J; junction bases unmatched: 6. The length of the CDR3 is 15 residues.

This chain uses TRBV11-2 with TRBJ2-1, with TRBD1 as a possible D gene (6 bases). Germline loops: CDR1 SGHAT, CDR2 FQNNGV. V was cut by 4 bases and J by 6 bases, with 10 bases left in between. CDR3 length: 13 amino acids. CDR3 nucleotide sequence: TGTGCCAGCAGCTCTGGACAGCGCAATGAGCAGTTCTTC. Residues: CASSSGQRNEQFF.

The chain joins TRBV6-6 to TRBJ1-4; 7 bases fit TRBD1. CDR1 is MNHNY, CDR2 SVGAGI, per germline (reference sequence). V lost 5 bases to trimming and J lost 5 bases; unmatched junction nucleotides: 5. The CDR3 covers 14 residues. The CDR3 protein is CASSTTQGNEKLFF. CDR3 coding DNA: TGTGCCAGCAGTACTACACAGGGGAATGAAAAACTGTTTTTT.

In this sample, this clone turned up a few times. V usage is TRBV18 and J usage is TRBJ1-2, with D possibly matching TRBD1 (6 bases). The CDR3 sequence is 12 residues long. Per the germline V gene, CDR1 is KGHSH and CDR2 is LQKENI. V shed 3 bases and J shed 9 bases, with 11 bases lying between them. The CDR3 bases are TGTGCCAGCTCACCTTCAGGGGATAGCTACACCTTC. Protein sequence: CASSPSGDSYTF.